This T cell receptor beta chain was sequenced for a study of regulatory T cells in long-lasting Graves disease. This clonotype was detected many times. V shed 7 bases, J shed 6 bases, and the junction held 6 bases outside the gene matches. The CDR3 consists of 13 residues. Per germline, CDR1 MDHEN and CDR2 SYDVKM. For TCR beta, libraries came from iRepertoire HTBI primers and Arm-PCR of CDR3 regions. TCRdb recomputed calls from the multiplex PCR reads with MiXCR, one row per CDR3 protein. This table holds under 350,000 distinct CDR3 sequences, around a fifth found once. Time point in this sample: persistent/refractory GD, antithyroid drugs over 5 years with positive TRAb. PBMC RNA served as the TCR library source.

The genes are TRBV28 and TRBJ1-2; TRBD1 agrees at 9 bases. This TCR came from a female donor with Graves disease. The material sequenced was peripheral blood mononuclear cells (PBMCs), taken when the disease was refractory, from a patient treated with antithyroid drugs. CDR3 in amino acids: CASTVGTGNGYTF. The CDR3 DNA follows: TGTGCCAGCACCGTAGGGACAGGGAATGGCTACACCTTC.